These 17 T cell receptor beta chains share one sample of origin, sequenced in a study of blood T cell repertoires in COVID-19 (dated by TCRdb to 2020 to 2021). The method behind the library was the immunoSEQ multiplex PCR assay. TCRdb took this table from immuneACCESS and kept in-frame rearrangements with V and J called. Such tables lack part of the clones; where checked against another copy, unresolved V genes explain under half of the gap, and the rest is unexplained. The sample data list fewer than 500,000 clones, and approximately 87% of these were observed just once. More than 0.85% of the sample is held by the ten biggest clonotypes. What was sequenced was PBMCs or T cells enriched from blood (not recorded which). The receptors stem from a woman under 40 with acute COVID-19.

This chain uses TRBV6-5 with TRBJ2-7, with a possible D match to TRBD1 (6 bases). Trimming cost V 6 bases and J 2 bases, with 11 bases left between them. Germline CDR1 reads MNHEY; CDR2 reads SVGAGI. This CDR3 is 13 amino acids long. The CDR3 DNA follows: TGTGCCAGCAGAGCAGGGGTACCCTACGAGCAGTACTTC. It encodes CASRAGVPYEQYF.

The J gene is TRBJ1-4, the V gene TRBV5-1; D possibly corresponds to TRBD1 (6 bases). V lost 2 bases to trimming and J lost 7 bases, with 12 bases between them. Per germline, CDR1 SGHRS and CDR2 YFSETQ. The CDR3 is 14 residues long. The DNA for the CDR3 is TGCGCCAGCAGCTTTCAGGGGCAGGGTGAAAAACTGTTTTTT. The encoded protein is CASSFQGQGEKLFF.

This rearrangement joins TRBV19 to TRBJ1-5; D ambiguous. The CDR3 spans 16 residues. Trimming pared 6 bases from V and 0 bases from J, leaving 15 bases between. Germline V CDR1 and CDR2: LNHDA, SQIVND (reference sequence). CDR3 coding DNA: TGTGCCAGTAGCGCCGCGGGCTCTTATAGCAATCAGCCCCAGCATTTT. Translation gives CASSAAGSYSNQPQHF. Complete variable domain (other parts from reference TRBV19 and TRBJ1-5): DGGITQSPKYLFRKEGQNVTLSCEQNLNHDAMYWYRQDPGQGLRLIYYSQIVNDFQKGDIAEGYSVSREKKESFPLTVTSAQKNPTAFYLCASSAAGSYSNQPQHFGDGTRLSIL.

The rearrangement uses TRBV6-5 and TRBJ1-2; the D gene is possibly TRBD1 (5 bases). V was shortened by 4 bases and J by 7 bases, with 13 bases between the two germline ends. CDR3 length: 13 residues. Germline values: CDR1 MNHEY, CDR2 SVGAGI. In nucleotides, the CDR3 is TGTGCCAGCAGTTTTGACAGCTCTGCTGGCTACACCTTC. This codes for CASSFDSSAGYTF.

The CDR3 nucleotides are TGCGCCAGTAGTGAGGGTTTGAACACCGGGGAGCTGTTTTTT. It codes for CASSEGLNTGELFF. The rearrangement joins TRBV5-1 to TRBJ2-2; a weak D match, TRBD2 (5 bases). Germline lookup yields CDR1 SGHRS and CDR2 YFSETQ. The CDR3 consists of 14 residues. Deletions cut 8 bases from V and 1 base from J, with 12 bases between.

The V gene is TRBV9, the J gene TRBJ2-3; D perhaps matches TRBD1 (6 bases). V lost 4 bases to trimming and J lost 6 bases, with 12 bases between them. Germline CDR1 SGDLS, CDR2 YYNGEE. The CDR3 has 13 amino acids. CDR3 nucleotides: TGTGCCAGCAGCACAAACAGGGAGGATACGCAGTATTTT. This sequence encodes CASSTNREDTQYF.

The chain has TRBV19 and TRBJ2-5; D possibly corresponds to TRBD2 (7 bases). CDR1 LNHDA and CDR2 SQIVND come from the germline V gene (reference sequence). The germline V and J ends were trimmed by 7 bases and 5 bases, with 20 bases remaining between them. This CDR3 spans 15 amino acids. Here the CDR3 DNA reads TGTGCCAGTAAACGGGGGGCCGCAAGTGGTGAGACCCAGTACTTC. This encodes CASKRGAASGETQYF.

The chain is built from TRBV11-1 and TRBJ2-7; 9 bases agree with TRBD1. The CDR3 runs to 13 residues. Germline V gives CDR1 SGHAT, CDR2 FQDESV (reference sequence). Unmatched junction bases numbered 0, after V lost 6 bases and J lost 0 bases. CDR3 in amino acids: CASRDRGSYEQYF. The CDR3 nucleotides are TGTGCCAGCAGGGACAGGGGCTCCTACGAGCAGTACTTC.

The J gene is TRBJ1-5, the V gene TRBV5-5; D gene uncertain. The length of the CDR3 is 11 residues. Germline loops: CDR1 SGHKS, CDR2 YYEKEE (reference sequence). Between the trimmed V and J ends, which lost 2 bases and 7 bases, there was a span of 4 bases. The CDR3 region has the DNA TGTGCCAGCAGCTTAATACAGCCCCAGCATTTT. Translation: CASSLIQPQHF.

The rearrangement joins TRBV4-1 to TRBJ2-7; 7 bases are shared with TRBD1. CDR1 and CDR2 from the germline V gene are MGHRA and YSYEKL. This CDR3 comprises 14 residues. V lost 4 bases to trimming and J lost 4 bases; unmatched junction nucleotides: 7. The DNA of the CDR3 is TGCGCCAGCAGCCCCCGGGACAGTCAATACGAGCAGTACTTC. This codes for CASSPRDSQYEQYF.

V gene TRBV4-1 combines with J gene TRBJ1-5; TRBD1 might be the D (6 bases). This CDR3 is 15 amino acids long. Germline CDR1 is MGHRA and CDR2 is YSYEKL. Trimming took 5 bases from V and 3 from J, leaving 14 bases between them. CDR3 protein: CASSEVQGHNQPQHF. CDR3 DNA sequence: TGCGCCAGCAGCGAGGTTCAGGGGCACAATCAGCCCCAGCATTTT.

The V gene is TRBV11-1, the J gene TRBJ2-3; D perhaps matches TRBD1 (5 bases). CDR1 and CDR2 (germline): SGHAT, FQDESV (reference sequence). The CDR3 totals 15 residues. Trimming took 2 bases from V and 1 from J, leaving 10 bases between them. CDR3: CASSLLLGGTDTQYF. CDR3 coding DNA: TGTGCCAGCAGCTTATTATTAGGGGGCACAGATACGCAGTATTTT.

The chain couples TRBV20-1 to TRBJ1-3; D ambiguous. The germline gives CDR1 DFQATT, CDR2 SNEGSKA (reference sequence). V gave up 3 bases and J gave up 0 bases, with 9 bases separating them. The CDR3 is 14 residues long. CDR3 nucleotide sequence: TGCAGTGCTAGTCCGGGAGGCTCTGGAAACACCATATATTTT. Amino acid sequence: CSASPGGSGNTIYF.

The rearrangement links TRBV5-1 to TRBJ1-1; weak D call: TRBD1 (5 bases). The CDR3 has 14 residues. Per the germline V gene, CDR1 is SGHRS and CDR2 is YFSETQ. Trimming took 0 bases from V and 7 from J, leaving 13 bases between them. The CDR3 DNA reads as TGCGCCAGCAGCTTGGCCAGAGGGGAGGGTGAAGCTTTCTTT. Translation gives CASSLARGEGEAFF.

This clone has just a few counts. The chain is built from TRBV5-5 and TRBJ2-3; TRBD2 aligns across 7 bases. CDR3 size: 14 residues. J lost 6 bases, V lost 4 bases, and 8 bases had no gene match. The germline V gene encodes CDR1 SGHKS and CDR2 YYEKEE (reference sequence). The CDR3 protein is CASSPLGLDDTQYF. The CDR3 nucleotides are TGTGCCAGCAGCCCGCTCGGACTAGACGATACGCAGTATTTT.

The rearrangement links TRBV27 to TRBJ2-5, with D possibly TRBD2 on 5 matching bases. The CDR3 consists of 13 residues. Per germline, CDR1 MNHEY and CDR2 SMNVEV (reference sequence). Between the trimmed V and J ends, which lost 3 bases and 4 bases, there was a span of 9 bases. In DNA form, the CDR3 reads TGTGCCAGCAGTTTCACGGGGATAGAGACCCAGTACTTC. Its protein product is CASSFTGIETQYF.

As concerns this clone: In the same sample, other DNA sequences code for this CDR3. The V call is TRBV9, the J call TRBJ2-1; D gene uncertain. In germline, CDR1 is SGDLS, CDR2 YYNGEE. This CDR3 comprises 15 residues. The germline V and J ends were trimmed by 0 bases and 0 bases, with 7 bases remaining between them. As DNA, the CDR3 is TGTGCCAGCAGCGTAGGCAGAAGCTCCTACAATGAGCAGTTCTTC. Its protein product is CASSVGRSSYNEQFF.